This T cell receptor (beta chain) was captured in a study of blood T cell repertoires in COVID-19. The overall study: The United States, Italy and Spain provided the acute and convalescent COVID-19 samples.

The CDR3 consists of 15 residues. Germline-derived CDR1 and CDR2 are LNHDA and SQIVND (reference sequence). Trimming took 2 bases from V and 3 from J; bases not matched to a gene: 4. Original processing methods: Amplification of reference gene primers was used by the study to estimate nucleated cell counts. Generated by immunoSEQ multiplex PCR, the TCRdb table keeps only in-frame clones and is missing some. V and J calls and clone size are copied from that table; D and trimming were computed from the DNA. The top ten clones hold about 10% of a sample with roughly 80,000 clones, under 85% of them seen once.

The rearrangement links TRBV19 to TRBJ2-7, with 10 positions matching TRBD1. Input material: peripheral blood. The sequence derives from a human donor in a cohort sampled during active COVID-19. CDR3 nucleotides: TGTGCCAGTAGTATACAGACAGGGGGCTACTACGAGCAGTACTTC. Protein product: CASSIQTGGYYEQYF.